The 30 T cell receptor beta chains given below trace back to one sample, sequenced in a study of spatial heterogeneity in lung cancer (dated by TCRdb to between 2018 and 2021). In light of the paper, this sample's time point label describes: sample taken at primary tumor resection. Library generation was performed with 5' RACE. Sequencer: NextSeq 500. TCRdb cleaned the public reads at Q25 with fastp, built clones with MiXCR and kept in-frame beta chains. When rows share a CDR3 protein, they turn into one entry using the most common DNA and genes. The sample data list 20,000 to 25,000 distinct CDR3 sequences, and about 6.8% of these were observed just once. The top ten constitute 9% to 12% of the sample. Study-level results and caveats: The tumor nonsynonymous mutation count correlated with the number of expanded alpha and beta TCRs within the tumor.

These receptors are not linked to any known antigen. The input for sequencing was lung tumor tissue, taken at surgery. All receptors come from a male donor with early-stage non-small cell lung cancer.

This clonotype was seen ten or more times. The rearrangement joins TRBV5-1 to TRBJ1-2; no clear D. This CDR3 is built from 12 residues. With 0 bases removed from V and 6 bases from J, the gap between germline ends came to 6 bases. Germline CDR1 is SGHRS and CDR2 is YFSETQ. This CDR3 reads CASSLGEDGYTF. CDR3 DNA sequence: TGCGCCAGCAGCTTGGGAGAAGATGGCTACACCTTC.

The sample holds many counts of this clonotype. The chain couples TRBV20-1 to TRBJ2-1; D may match TRBD1 or TRBD2 (5 bases each). This CDR3 contains 14 residues. CDR1 and CDR2 (germline): DFQATT, SNEGSKA (reference sequence). V lost 3 bases, J lost 9 bases, and 18 bases lay in between. This CDR3 is CSASLGLGVVEQFF. The CDR3 DNA is TGCAGTGCTAGTCTGGGTTTGGGGGTGGTTGAGCAGTTCTTC.

This clonotype appeared a few times. A much larger clone sits a single nucleotide away, making a read error possible. The gene calls are TRBV7-3 and TRBJ2-3, with 7 bases fitting TRBD1. The CDR3 sequence is 15 residues long. Germline V gives CDR1 SGHTA, CDR2 FQGTGA. CDR3 residues: CVSSQYRTGADTQYF. In DNA form, the CDR3 reads TGTGTCAGCAGCCAATACAGAACAGGGGCAGATACGCAGTATTTT.

This clonotype occurred many times. This sequence joins TRBV3-1 and TRBJ1-1, with D perhaps TRBD1 (5 bases). This CDR3 is built from 12 residues. V dropped 3 bases and J dropped 5 bases, with 7 bases sitting between them. Germline CDR1 reads LGHDT; CDR2 reads YNNKEL (reference sequence). The CDR3 is CASSQTATEAFF. CDR3 coding DNA: TGTGCCAGCAGCCAGACAGCAACTGAAGCTTTCTTT. Filled out from reference TRBV3-1 and TRBJ1-1, the complete variable domain reads DTAVSQTPKYLVTQMGNDKSIKCEQNLGHDTMYWYKQDSKKFLKIMFSYNNKELIINETVPNRFSPKSPDKAHLNLHINSLELGDSAVYFCASSQTATEAFFGQGTRLTVV.

This clonotype was counted ten times or more. The chain employs TRBV28 and TRBJ1-1, with a possible D match to TRBD1 (5 bases). The CDR3 totals 18 residues. V lost 3 bases, J lost 1 base, and 21 bases lay in between. Germline lookup yields CDR1 MDHEN and CDR2 SYDVKM. In DNA form, the CDR3 reads TGTGCCAGCAGTTTTTGGCCTTCGGGTGGGGGAACGAACACTGAAGCTTTCTTT. It encodes CASSFWPSGGGTNTEAFF.

This clonotype was counted ten times or more. The chain is built from TRBV28 and TRBJ2-5; 9 bases fit TRBD2. V lost 6 bases and J lost 9; bases outside the gene matches: 14. Per germline, CDR1 MDHEN and CDR2 SYDVKM. The CDR3 has 15 amino acids. CDR3 protein: CASSTPSGAGWAQYF. CDR3 DNA: TGTGCCAGCAGCACACCTAGCGGGGCGGGCTGGGCCCAGTACTTC.

This clonotype occurred many times. The chain employs TRBV2 and TRBJ2-2; D perhaps matches TRBD2 (5 bases). V was pared by 7 bases and J by 5 bases, with 20 bases between. Germline-derived CDR1 and CDR2 are SNHLY and FYNNEI. The CDR3 loop spans 16 amino acids. The CDR3 region is CASTEGRIARTGELFF. CDR3 bases: TGTGCCAGCACCGAAGGGAGAATAGCACGGACCGGGGAGCTGTTTTTT.

A word on this clonotype: The junction and the germline gene differ at one end; a read error may be behind it. For the CDR3, the DNA is TGTGCCAGCTCACCACCTACAGAGCCCCAAGGGACCCAGTACTTC. Translated: CASSPPTEPQGTQYF. The chain couples TRBV18 to TRBJ2-5; no clear D gene. This CDR3 has 15 amino acids. Germline V gives CDR1 KGHSH, CDR2 LQKENI.

There are many counts of this clonotype. The chain links TRBV21-1 to TRBJ2-5; TRBD2, the D gene given by the table, was not confirmed from the DNA. TRBV21-1 counts as a pseudogene. The CDR3 length is 16 residues. The CDR3 DNA sequence: TGTGCCAGCAGTCAAATGAGGGGAGGGGGCCAAGAGACCCAGTACTTC. Encoded protein: CASSQMRGGGQETQYF.

The chain joins TRBV12-5 to TRBJ2-1; 10 bases map to TRBD2. The J segment lost 10 bases and the V segment lost 7 bases, leaving 4 bases of the junction unmatched. The CDR3 sequence is 12 residues long. From germline, CDR1 is LGHNT and CDR2 FRNRAP. The CDR3 here is CASAPTSGEQFF. As DNA, the CDR3 is TGTGCTAGTGCTCCGACTAGCGGGGAGCAGTTCTTC.

In this sample, this clonotype turned up many times. The V gene is TRBV12-3 or TRBV12-4, the J gene TRBJ2-2; D possibly corresponds to TRBD1 (5 bases). Trimming stripped 6 bases from V and 5 bases from J, with 10 bases between. The CDR3 length is 13 residues. CDR3 coding DNA: TGTGCCAGCAGACCCCGACAGACCGGGGAGCTGTTTTTT. Protein product: CASRPRQTGELFF.

This clonotype was picked up many times. The J gene is TRBJ1-5, the V gene TRBV20-1; 10 bases are a match to TRBD1. Per the germline V gene, CDR1 is DFQATT and CDR2 is SNEGSKA (reference sequence). This CDR3 region has 14 residues. The trim removed 5 bases at V and 6 bases at J, leaving 7 bases unmatched. The CDR3 nucleotides are TGCAGTGCTCTGGACAGGGGGAATCGTCAGCCCCAGCATTTT. It codes for CSALDRGNRQPQHF.

This chain links TRBV7-6 with TRBJ2-5, with 8 bases matching TRBD1. The CDR3 is made up of 13 amino acids. Germline CDR1 and CDR2: SGHVS and FNYEAQ. V was pared by 4 bases and J by 4 bases, with 2 bases of the junction left unmatched. In DNA, the CDR3 is TGTGCCAGCAGCTGGGACAGGAGAGAGACCCAGTACTTC. It yields the protein CASSWDRRETQYF.

By frequency in the sample, this clonotype is medium-sized. This chain links TRBV5-5 with TRBJ2-1, with a weak D call TRBD2 (7 bases). CDR1 is SGHKS, CDR2 YYEKEE, per germline (reference sequence). The CDR3 consists of 15 residues. V shed 3 bases and J shed 5 bases, with 15 bases lying between them. DNA for the CDR3: TGTGCCAGCAGCTCGCCGGGGGGCGAGAACAATGAGCAGTTCTTC. This encodes CASSSPGGENNEQFF.

This clonotype was picked up many times. V and J are TRBV20-1 and TRBJ2-7; 9 nucleotides agree with TRBD2. The length of the CDR3 is 15 residues. Germline V gives CDR1 DFQATT, CDR2 SNEGSKA (reference sequence). After removal of 1 base from V and 4 bases from J, the junction contained 8 bases not matched to a gene. The CDR3 here is CSARGREGRWYEQYF. The CDR3 DNA sequence: TGCAGTGCTAGAGGGCGGGAGGGCCGGTGGTACGAGCAGTACTTC.

This clonotype was seen at least ten times. The chain carries TRBV5-6 and TRBJ2-1; 7 nucleotides align to TRBD2. V lost 4 bases, J lost 7 bases, and 14 bases stayed unmatched. Germline-derived CDR1 and CDR2 are SGHDT and YYEEEE. The CDR3 length is 16 residues. This CDR3 reads CASSQPPREFLNEQFF. Written as DNA, the CDR3 is TGTGCCAGCAGCCAGCCCCCGCGGGAGTTCTTGAATGAGCAGTTCTTC.

This clonotype has at least ten counts. V is TRBV20-1 and J is TRBJ2-2; TRBD2 is a possible D gene (6 bases). This CDR3 comprises 16 residues. Per the germline V gene, CDR1 is DFQATT and CDR2 is SNEGSKA (reference sequence). Trimming stripped 5 bases from V and 4 bases from J, with 20 bases between. CDR3 in amino acids: CSAEGGAGPFTGELFF. The DNA for the CDR3 is TGCAGTGCTGAGGGAGGTGCGGGACCCTTCACCGGGGAGCTGTTTTTT.

This chain joins TRBV6-2 or TRBV6-3 and TRBJ1-5, with TRBD1 matching over 8 bases. The CDR3 has 15 residues. Germline V gene lookup returns CDR1 MNHEY and CDR2 SVGEGT. Trimming took 6 bases from V and 4 from J; bases not matched to a gene: 8. The CDR3 DNA sequence: TGTGCCAGCAGACCCGGGACAGGCCCTAATCAGCCCCAGCATTTT. Translated, it gives CASRPGTGPNQPQHF.

This clonotype was recorded a few times. The chain employs TRBV27 and TRBJ1-6; unclear D gene. Looked up from germline, CDR1 is MNHEY and CDR2 is SMNVEV (reference sequence). The V and J ends lost 5 bases and 7 bases respectively, with 18 bases between them. The CDR3 is 16 residues long. The DNA of the CDR3 is TGTGCCAGCAGTACACCGATGACGGGCCGAAATTCACCCCTCCACTTT. It translates to CASSTPMTGRNSPLHF.

This clonotype rates as hyperexpanded. This chain connects TRBV15 to TRBJ2-3, with 14 bases aligning to TRBD2. The CDR3 spans 20 residues. Germline-derived CDR1 and CDR2 are LNHNV and YYDKDF (reference sequence). The V and J ends lost 4 bases and 1 base, in that order; junction bases with no gene match: 13. For the CDR3, the DNA is TGTGCCACCAGCACTGGACTAGCGGGGGGAAGCTCCGGCGGCACAGATACGCAGTATTTT. This codes for CATSTGLAGGSSGGTDTQYF.

This clonotype was observed at least ten times. One end of the junction fails to match germline, which may point to a read error. V and J are TRBV7-7 and TRBJ2-7; 7 nucleotides line up with TRBD2. The CDR3 is 16 residues long. Germline-derived CDR1 and CDR2 are SSHAT and FNYEAQ (reference sequence). CDR3 sequence reads: CASSLVGDYLLYEQYF. The CDR3 DNA follows: TGTGCTAGCAGCTTAGTTGGGGACTATTTGCTCTACGAGCAGTACTTC.

Only a few counts were recorded for this clonotype. The chain recombines TRBV20-1 with TRBJ2-3; 7 bases match TRBD1. Germline V gene sequence: CDR1 DFQATT, CDR2 SNEGSKA (reference sequence). V shed 1 base and J 2 bases; nucleotides not matched to a gene: 12. The CDR3 runs to 17 residues. Here the CDR3 reads CSARARIGDSHTDTQYF. The CDR3 DNA sequence: TGCAGTGCTAGAGCTAGAATCGGGGACAGCCACACAGATACGCAGTATTTT.

This clonotype was counted many times. V usage is TRBV7-2 and J usage is TRBJ2-1, with 11 positions matching TRBD2. V was clipped by 3 bases and J by 5 bases; unmatched bases: 6. The CDR3 extends over 16 amino acids. In germline, CDR1 is SGHTA, CDR2 FQGNSA. CDR3 sequence (DNA): TGTGCCAGCAGCTTCCGTGGGACTAGCGGCAACAATGAGCAGTTCTTC. This gives the protein CASSFRGTSGNNEQFF.

This clonotype has ten or more counts. This chain links TRBV7-8 with TRBJ2-1; a possible D gene is TRBD1 (5 bases). There are 13 residues in the CDR3. The ends were cut back, 6 bases at V and 2 bases at J, with 8 bases in the middle. CDR1 SGHVS and CDR2 FQNEAQ come from the germline V gene. CDR3 sequence: CASRPDTYNEQFF. In nucleotides, the CDR3 is TGTGCCAGCAGACCGGACACCTACAATGAGCAGTTCTTC.

This clonotype was counted many times. The rearrangement uses TRBV6-2 or TRBV6-3 and TRBJ2-1, with D hard to call. Germline V gene lookup returns CDR1 MNHEY and CDR2 SVGEGT. The V and J ends lost 5 bases and 7 bases respectively, with 9 bases between them. The CDR3 runs 12 residues. The CDR3 loop is CASSPRSNEQFF. The CDR3 nucleotides are TGTGCCAGCAGTCCTAGGAGTAATGAGCAGTTCTTC.

This clonotype was detected ten times or more. The chain is built from TRBV7-8 and TRBJ1-1; a weak D match, TRBD1 (6 bases). Per germline, CDR1 SGHVS and CDR2 FQNEAQ. The CDR3 consists of 11 residues. V dropped 2 bases and J dropped 9 bases, with 7 bases sitting between them. The CDR3 bases are TGTGCCAGCAGCTTAAGGGGGAAAGCTTTCTTT. Its protein is CASSLRGKAFF.

This clonotype was counted ten times or more. The genes are TRBV7-8 and TRBJ2-3; D not resolved. V lost 2 bases to trimming and J lost 0 bases, with 6 bases between them. Germline CDR1 SGHVS, CDR2 FQNEAQ. The CDR3 is made up of 14 amino acids. CDR3 residues: CASSLQLSTDTQYF. In DNA form, the CDR3 reads TGTGCCAGCAGCTTACAACTAAGCACAGATACGCAGTATTTT. The whole variable domain, remainder taken from reference TRBV7-8 and TRBJ2-3, is GAGVSQSPRYKVAKRGQDVALRCDPISGHVSLFWYQQALGQGPEFLTYFQNEAQLDKSGLPSDRFFAERPEGSVSTLKIQRTQQEDSAVYLCASSLQLSTDTQYFGPGTRLTVL.

This clonotype was seen many times. This rearrangement joins TRBV5-1 to TRBJ2-3; D remains ambiguous. The CDR3 has 13 residues. V lost 0 bases to trimming and J lost 5 bases, with 7 bases between them. CDR1 and CDR2 from the germline V gene are SGHRS and YFSETQ. The CDR3 here is CASSLVIGDTQYF. The CDR3 coding sequence is TGCGCCAGCAGCTTGGTGATCGGAGATACGCAGTATTTT. Full variable domain (rest looked up from reference TRBV5-1 and TRBJ2-3): KAGVTQTPRYLIKTRGQQVTLSCSPISGHRSVSWYQQTPGQGLQFLFEYFSETQRNKGNFPGRFSGRQFSNSRSEMNVSTLELGDSALYLCASSLVIGDTQYFGPGTRLTVL.

In this sample, this clonotype turned up many times. The gene calls are TRBV5-5 and TRBJ1-1; D ambiguous. Trimming stripped 2 bases from V and 4 bases from J, with 15 bases between. CDR1 SGHKS and CDR2 YYEKEE come from the germline V gene (reference sequence). CDR3 length: 15 amino acids. In DNA form, the CDR3 reads TGTGCCAGCAGCTTAATGGCAGTCATGGGCACTGAAGCTTTCTTT. Its translation is CASSLMAVMGTEAFF.

Many counts were recorded for this clonotype. The chain has TRBV27 and TRBJ2-7, with 7 bases that match TRBD2. The CDR3 sequence is 12 residues long. CDR1 and CDR2 from the germline V gene are MNHEY and SMNVEV (reference sequence). Trimming took 2 bases from V and 7 from J; bases not matched to a gene: 2. The chain's CDR3 is CASSLPRGEQYF. CDR3 nucleotide sequence: TGTGCCAGCAGTTTACCGCGGGGGGAGCAGTACTTC.